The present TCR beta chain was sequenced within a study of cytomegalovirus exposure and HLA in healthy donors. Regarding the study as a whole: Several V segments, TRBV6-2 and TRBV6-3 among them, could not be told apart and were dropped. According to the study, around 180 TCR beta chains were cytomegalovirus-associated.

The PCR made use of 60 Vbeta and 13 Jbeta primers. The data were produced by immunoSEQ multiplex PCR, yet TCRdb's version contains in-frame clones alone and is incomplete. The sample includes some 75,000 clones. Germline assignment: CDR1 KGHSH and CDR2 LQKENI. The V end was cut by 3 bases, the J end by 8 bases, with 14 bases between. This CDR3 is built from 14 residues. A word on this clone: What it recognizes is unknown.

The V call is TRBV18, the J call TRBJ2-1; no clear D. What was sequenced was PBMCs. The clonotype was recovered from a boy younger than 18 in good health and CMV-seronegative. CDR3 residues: CASSPLGSWDEQFF. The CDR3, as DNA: TGTGCCAGCTCACCGCTGGGTAGCTGGGATGAGCAGTTCTTC. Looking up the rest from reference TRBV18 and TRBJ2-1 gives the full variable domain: NAGVMQNPRHLVRRRGQEARLRCSPMKGHSHVYWYRQLPEEGLKFMVYLQKENIIDESGMPKERFSAEFPKEGPSILRIQQVVRGDSAAYFCASSPLGSWDEQFFGPGTRLTVL.